This TCR beta chain was observed in a study of Ad26.COV2.S vaccination and SARS-CoV-2 variants. In the study overall: This donor came from the COV1001 trial of Ad26.COV2.S. Study findings and constraints: Vaccine recipients surpassed placebo recipients in spike-specific TCR breadth.

Generated by immunoSEQ multiplex PCR, the TCRdb table keeps only in-frame clones and is missing some. The table shows more than 300,000 clones, with 86% occurring only once. Noted treatment: roughly 18 received Ad26.COV2.S at low or high dose, single or two shots; 5 received placebo; per-sample allocation not given. The investigators took samples on day 63 after the first vaccine or placebo injection. Whoever gave the sample was an adult aged 18-55 years in Boston. About this clone itself: The antigen is undetermined.

The V gene lost 4 bases and the J gene lost 0 bases, with 10 bases spanning the gap. Germline V CDR1 and CDR2: SGHRS, YFSETQ. The CDR3 covers 15 residues. The sample was peripheral blood, taken in a trial of Ad26.COV2.S vaccine versus placebo. The genes are TRBV5-1 and TRBJ2-2, with a weak D call TRBD2 (6 bases). This receptor was identified in a person aged 18 to 59 who received the Ad26.COV2.S COVID-19 vaccine or a placebo. The CDR3 bases are TGCGCCAGCAGCCCGGACTACGCGAACACCGGGGAGCTGTTTTTT. Translation gives CASSPDYANTGELFF.